The next 28 T cell receptor beta chains were all read from a single sample in a study of shared T cell receptors in the human thymus. The protocol was immunoSEQ multiplex PCR, while the TCRdb copy is restricted to in-frame clones and leaves out a portion. Counted here are about 540,000 clones, approximately 78% occurring once; the ten biggest clones make up about 0.013%. These data were also reused for a study on human thymus T cells.

Sequences were obtained from thymocytes. These receptors all come from a boy less than two years old with a congenital heart defect.

This rearrangement joins TRBV27 to TRBJ2-3, with D maybe TRBD1 (6 bases). Trimming removed 1 base from V and 4 bases from J, with 12 bases in between. From germline, CDR1 is MNHEY and CDR2 SMNVEV (reference sequence). This CDR3 has 15 amino acids. The CDR3 nucleotides are TGTGCCAGCAGTTTATGTAGCAGGGGCGCAGATACGCAGTATTTT. Translation gives CASSLCSRGADTQYF.

The chain recombines TRBV18 with TRBJ2-7, with 10 bases that match TRBD2. Germline loops: CDR1 KGHSH, CDR2 LQKENI. J lost 2 bases, V lost 0 bases, and 13 bases had no gene match. The CDR3 totals 19 residues. The CDR3 bases are TGTGCCAGCTCACCACCGAGTCGCCTAGCGGGAGAGAACGCCTACGAGCAGTACTTC. Its protein product is CASSPPSRLAGENAYEQYF.

The chain has TRBV30 and TRBJ2-5; 7 bases are a match to TRBD1. The CDR3 covers 12 residues. Germline V lookup: CDR1 GTSNPN, CDR2 SVGIG (reference sequence). The ends lost 3 bases at V and 6 bases at J; junction bases unmatched: 4. The CDR3 here is CAWRQGKKTQYF. The CDR3 DNA sequence: TGTGCCTGGAGACAGGGGAAGAAGACCCAGTACTTC.

The sample holds a few counts of this clone. V gene TRBV28 combines with J gene TRBJ1-5; 9 bases are shared with TRBD1. The germline V gene has CDR1 MDHEN and CDR2 SYDVKM. This CDR3 has 15 amino acids. V lost 3 bases to trimming and J lost 7 bases; unmatched junction nucleotides: 7. CDR3 in DNA: TGTGCCAGCAGTTTCCACAGGGGGCGAGGGCAGCCCCAGCATTTT. Its protein is CASSFHRGRGQPQHF.

This chain connects TRBV19 to TRBJ1-5; D perhaps matches TRBD1 (6 bases). The CDR3 sequence is 16 residues long. Per the germline V gene, CDR1 is LNHDA and CDR2 is SQIVND (reference sequence). V lost 7 bases, J lost 0 bases, and 16 bases lay in between. For the CDR3, the DNA is TGTGCCAGTACCCCGGACAGACGGAATAGCAATCAGCCCCAGCATTTT. Amino acids: CASTPDRRNSNQPQHF.

This chain uses TRBV15 with TRBJ1-1; D is unclear. Between the trimmed V and J ends, which lost 3 bases and 10 bases, there was a span of 12 bases. The germline V gene encodes CDR1 LNHNV and CDR2 YYDKDF (reference sequence). The CDR3 totals 12 residues. Written as DNA, the CDR3 is TGTGCCACCAGCAGGGCGTGGTCGGGAGCTTTCTTT. Amino acid sequence: CATSRAWSGAFF.

This rearrangement joins TRBV30 to TRBJ1-6, with 10 nucleotides matching TRBD1. Germline CDR1 GTSNPN, CDR2 SVGIG (reference sequence). Unmatched junction bases numbered 6, after V lost 6 bases and J lost 10 bases. This CDR3 spans 13 amino acids. CDR3 nucleotides: TGTGCCTGTATCGGGACAGGGGTGTCACCCCTCCACTTT. Protein: CACIGTGVSPLHF.

This clone was seen only a few times. The chain combines TRBV19 with TRBJ1-3; TRBD1 agrees at 8 bases. This CDR3 is built from 13 residues. CDR1 is LNHDA, CDR2 SQIVND, per germline (reference sequence). Germline trimming cut 4 bases from V and 4 bases from J; bases unmatched to any gene: 0. The CDR3 DNA sequence: TGTGCCAGTAGTAGGACAGGGGGAAACACCATATATTTT. Amino acid sequence: CASSRTGGNTIYF.

The chain is built from TRBV18 and TRBJ2-7; the match to TRBD1 covers 8 bases. The junction had 11 bases not matched to a gene; V was cut back by 2 bases and J by 5 bases. This CDR3 spans 16 amino acids. Germline loops: CDR1 KGHSH, CDR2 LQKENI. The CDR3 nucleotides read TGTGCCAGCTCACCAAATGTCCAGGGGGCGAAAAACGAGCAGTACTTC. Its protein product is CASSPNVQGAKNEQYF.

The chain uses TRBV5-6 and TRBJ1-1; perhaps TRBD1 as D (5 bases). CDR3 length equals 15 residues. The germline gives CDR1 SGHDT, CDR2 YYEEEE. Trimming left V 0 bases short and J 4 bases short, with 13 bases between. This chain's CDR3 is CASSLVTVSGTEAFF. For the CDR3, the DNA is TGTGCCAGCAGCTTGGTGACAGTCTCTGGCACTGAAGCTTTCTTT.

CDR3 residues: CASSSGLAGVCDEQFF. The CDR3 coding sequence is TGTGCCAGCTCATCGGGACTAGCGGGAGTTTGCGATGAGCAGTTCTTC. This rearrangement joins TRBV18 to TRBJ2-1, with TRBD2 identical over 14 bases. Germline values: CDR1 KGHSH, CDR2 LQKENI. The CDR3 spans 16 residues. V lost 5 bases and J lost 8; bases outside the gene matches: 8.

The chain uses TRBV28 and TRBJ1-5, with TRBD1 identical over 9 bases. The germline CDR1 and CDR2 sequences are MDHEN and SYDVKM. The J segment lost 5 bases and the V segment lost 2 bases, leaving 1 base of the junction unmatched. CDR3 length equals 14 residues. CDR3 in amino acids: CASSLRTGDQPQHF. For the CDR3, the DNA is TGTGCCAGCAGTTTAAGGACAGGGGATCAGCCCCAGCATTTT.

The genes are TRBV27 and TRBJ2-3; TRBD2 is a possible D gene (5 bases). The CDR3 covers 15 residues. The V gene's germline CDR1 is MNHEY and CDR2 SMNVEV (reference sequence). The germline V and J ends were trimmed by 5 bases and 0 bases, with 12 bases remaining between them. The CDR3 sequence is CASSGDWRSTDTQYF. CDR3 coding DNA: TGTGCCAGCAGTGGAGATTGGAGGAGCACAGATACGCAGTATTTT.

The chain joins TRBV19 to TRBJ2-7; maybe TRBD1 (5 bases). The CDR3 extends over 12 amino acids. Per the germline V gene, CDR1 is LNHDA and CDR2 is SQIVND (reference sequence). V gave up 6 bases and J gave up 5 bases, with 11 bases separating them. The DNA for the CDR3 is TGTGCCAGTAGGACTGAAGGGGACGAGCAGTACTTC. Protein: CASRTEGDEQYF.

This clone was observed once. V and J are TRBV19 and TRBJ2-3; 7 bases line up with TRBD2. Trimming took 4 bases from V and 9 from J; bases not matched to a gene: 10. Per germline, CDR1 LNHDA and CDR2 SQIVND (reference sequence). The length of the CDR3 is 14 residues. The CDR3: CASSSPGGPETQYF. Written as DNA, the CDR3 is TGTGCCAGTAGTAGCCCGGGGGGACCTGAGACGCAGTATTTT.

The rearrangement links TRBV5-1 to TRBJ2-4, with D possibly TRBD2 on 6 matching bases. Trimming shortened V by 4 bases and J by 9 bases, and 29 bases separated the two germline ends. CDR3 length: 18 residues. The germline gives CDR1 SGHRS, CDR2 YFSETQ. DNA for the CDR3: TGCGCCAGCAGCCCCCGTGGGACCGAGGGACTCCTTGTCAGCATTCAGTACTTC. It specifies CASSPRGTEGLLVSIQYF.

About this clone: Additional DNA sequences in this sample encode the identical CDR3. V is TRBV20-1 and J is TRBJ2-1; no clear D gene. Germline values: CDR1 DFQATT, CDR2 SNEGSKA (reference sequence). This CDR3 spans 10 amino acids. V was clipped by 3 bases and J by 7 bases, with 4 bases between them. The chain's CDR3 is CSARRNEQFF. The CDR3, as DNA: TGCAGTGCTAGGCGGAATGAGCAGTTCTTC.

The chain has TRBV28 and TRBJ2-7, with D perhaps TRBD2 (5 bases). The ends were cut back, 5 bases at V and 3 bases at J, with 23 bases in the middle. This CDR3 region has 17 residues. The V gene's germline CDR1 is MDHEN and CDR2 SYDVKM. CDR3 region: CASSQQSGVPSYYEQYF. DNA for the CDR3: TGTGCCAGCAGTCAACAATCCGGGGTCCCTTCTTACTACGAGCAGTACTTC.

The gene calls are TRBV4-1 and TRBJ2-3, with D possibly TRBD2 on 6 matching bases. Germline V lookup: CDR1 MGHRA, CDR2 YSYEKL. This CDR3 is 15 amino acids long. The germline V and J ends were trimmed by 4 bases and 6 bases, with 17 bases remaining between them. As DNA, the CDR3 is TGCGCCAGCAGCCCGGGGCGGGACCCGCGGGATACGCAGTATTTT. Protein sequence: CASSPGRDPRDTQYF.

This rearrangement joins TRBV11-2 to TRBJ2-1; 8 bases are shared with TRBD2. This CDR3 contains 15 residues. The junction had 9 bases not matched to a gene; V was cut back by 5 bases and J by 6 bases. Per the germline V gene, CDR1 is SGHAT and CDR2 is FQNNGV. The CDR3 region has the DNA TGTGCCAGCAGCCCGATAGCGGGGCAGGCCAATGAGCAGTTCTTC. It is translated as CASSPIAGQANEQFF.

This chain uses TRBV9 with TRBJ2-1; D is unresolved. Germline V CDR1 and CDR2: SGDLS, YYNGEE. The length of the CDR3 is 12 residues. V lost 0 bases and J 5 bases, leaving 3 bases between the germline ends. Here the CDR3 reads CASSVGNNEQFF. The DNA for the CDR3 is TGTGCCAGCAGCGTAGGTAACAATGAGCAGTTCTTC.

This chain joins TRBV4-1 and TRBJ2-7; 10 bases are shared with TRBD2. Germline CDR1 and CDR2: MGHRA and YSYEKL. There are 15 residues in the CDR3. The ends lost 1 base at V and 4 bases at J; junction bases unmatched: 4. As DNA, the CDR3 is TGCGCCAGCAGCCAAGTAACTAGCGGGGAATACGAGCAGTACTTC. This sequence encodes CASSQVTSGEYEQYF.

The chain employs TRBV11-2 and TRBJ2-5, with 7 bases that match TRBD1. J lost 5 bases, V lost 4 bases, and 13 bases had no gene match. CDR3 size: 16 residues. CDR1 is SGHAT, CDR2 FQNNGV, per germline. The CDR3 region is CASSSLQGTPWETQYF. CDR3 in DNA: TGTGCCAGCAGCTCTTTACAGGGGACACCGTGGGAGACCCAGTACTTC.

The DNA for the CDR3 is TGTGCCAGCAAACCGGGACAGGGCGGCCCCTCTGGAAACACCATATATTTT. As protein: CASKPGQGGPSGNTIYF. The chain links TRBV2 to TRBJ1-3; 9 bases fit TRBD1. The V and J ends lost 7 bases and 0 bases, in that order; junction bases with no gene match: 10. There are 17 residues in the CDR3. The germline V gene has CDR1 SNHLY and CDR2 FYNNEI.

V usage is TRBV28 and J usage is TRBJ2-7, with 7 bases matching TRBD1. The CDR3 is made up of 14 amino acids. Looked up from germline, CDR1 is MDHEN and CDR2 is SYDVKM. Unmatched junction bases numbered 4, after V lost 5 bases and J lost 0 bases. The CDR3 reads CASSPRDSSYEQYF. The CDR3 nucleotides read TGTGCCAGCAGTCCTCGGGACAGCTCCTACGAGCAGTACTTC.

V gene TRBV11-2 combines with J gene TRBJ2-1; 7 nucleotides align to TRBD2. Germline V CDR1 and CDR2: SGHAT, FQNNGV. There are 17 residues in the CDR3. V trimming: 5 bases; J trimming: 5 bases; junction bases outside the gene matches: 15. This CDR3 is CASSILPGLRVNNEQFF. The CDR3 nucleotides are TGTGCCAGCAGCATACTTCCGGGACTAAGAGTGAACAATGAGCAGTTCTTC.

Written as DNA, the CDR3 is TGCGCCAGCAGCCACCGCCCCGGACAGGGATACTACAATGAGCAGTTCTTC. Protein sequence: CASSHRPGQGYYNEQFF. The chain couples TRBV4-3 to TRBJ2-1; 8 bases are shared with TRBD1. Unmatched junction bases numbered 10, after V lost 3 bases and J lost 3 bases. The CDR3 has 17 amino acids. In germline, CDR1 is LGHNA, CDR2 YSLEER.

The chain carries TRBV7-2 and TRBJ1-4, with TRBD1 as a possible D gene (6 bases). The CDR3 is 16 amino acids. Per germline, CDR1 SGHTA and CDR2 FQGNSA. Trimming removed 4 bases at V and 0 bases at J, with 12 bases between. The CDR3 DNA is TGTGCCAGCAGCTCGCCGGACAGCACAACTAATGAAAAACTGTTTTTT. Amino acid sequence: CASSSPDSTTNEKLFF.